The 11 T cell receptor beta chains below were found in one sample sequenced in a study of CD8+ T cells in alopecia areata. Treatment indicated: oral pan-JAK inhibitor, 5-10 mg twice daily. The authors extracted RNA and reverse transcribed it into cDNA as the sequencing template. Clones were read by immunoSEQ multiplex PCR, and TCRdb kept only the in-frame ones, dropping some. The sample shows about 120,000 clones, about 50% of them seen only once. This specimen was CD4+ T cells sorted from blood, taken at week 4, from a patient treated with tofacitinib. The receptors shown here come from a human donor with alopecia areata.

The chain has TRBV6-5 and TRBJ2-6, with D possibly being TRBD1 (5 bases). Trimming removed 6 bases from V and 1 base from J, with 10 bases in between. The CDR3 sequence is 15 residues long. The germline CDR1 and CDR2 sequences are MNHEY and SVGAGI. CDR3: CASRDDRSGANVLTF. As DNA, the CDR3 is TGTGCCAGCAGAGATGACAGATCTGGGGCCAACGTCCTGACTTTC.

The rearrangement joins TRBV6-5 to TRBJ2-1; tentatively, D is TRBD2 (6 bases). The V end was cut by 8 bases, the J end by 9 bases, with 14 bases between. The CDR3 has 12 residues. From germline, CDR1 is MNHEY and CDR2 SVGAGI. CDR3 coding DNA: TGTGCCAGCGGAACTAGCCTCCTTGAGCAGTTCTTC. This gives the protein CASGTSLLEQFF.

The rearrangement joins TRBV27 to TRBJ1-4; TRBD1 agrees at 10 bases. Unmatched junction bases numbered 5, after V lost 4 bases and J lost 0 bases. Germline CDR1 and CDR2: MNHEY and SMNVEV (reference sequence). This CDR3 has 17 amino acids. CDR3 bases: TGTGCCAGCAGTTCCCGCGGGACAGGGGCAACTAATGAAAAACTGTTTTTT. Amino acid sequence: CASSSRGTGATNEKLFF.

This chain uses TRBV30 with TRBJ1-1; 7 bases are a match to TRBD1. V lost 7 bases to trimming and J lost 1 base; unmatched junction nucleotides: 6. This CDR3 comprises 13 residues. Germline V lookup: CDR1 GTSNPN, CDR2 SVGIG (reference sequence). Here the CDR3 DNA reads TGTGCCTCCACTGGGACAGCGAACACTGAAGCTTTCTTT. It codes for CASTGTANTEAFF.

J is TRBJ1-1 and V is TRBV30; weak D call: TRBD1 (6 bases). The CDR3 loop spans 16 amino acids. Trimming removed 4 bases from V and 2 bases from J, with 20 bases in between. The germline CDR1 and CDR2 sequences are GTSNPN and SVGIG (reference sequence). CDR3 sequence (DNA): TGTGCCTGGACCGCGGCAGGGGTAAGGTACAACACTGAAGCTTTCTTT. Translation gives CAWTAAGVRYNTEAFF.

In this sample, this clone turned up a few times. J is TRBJ2-3 and V is TRBV2; 8 positions agree with TRBD2. This CDR3 is built from 15 residues. V was pared by 8 bases and J by 3 bases, with 10 bases of the junction left unmatched. Looked up from germline, CDR1 is SNHLY and CDR2 is FYNNEI. CDR3 bases: TGTGCCAGCGGGGGACGTAGCGGGAAAACAGATACGCAGTATTTT. This encodes CASGGRSGKTDTQYF.

There are a few counts of this clone. This sequence joins TRBV15 and TRBJ1-4; D possibly corresponds to TRBD1 (5 bases). With 2 bases removed from V and 2 bases from J, the gap between germline ends came to 9 bases. The CDR3 is 15 amino acids. Per the germline V gene, CDR1 is LNHNV and CDR2 is YYDKDF (reference sequence). The CDR3 DNA reads as TGTGCCACCAGCAGAATGCGGGGGACTAATGAAAAACTGTTTTTT. It specifies CATSRMRGTNEKLFF.

This clone was found a few times. V gene TRBV5-1 combines with J gene TRBJ2-5, with 10 nucleotides matching TRBD2. CDR1 SGHRS and CDR2 YFSETQ come from the germline V gene. The CDR3 is 15 amino acids. Unmatched junction bases numbered 6, after V lost 4 bases and J lost 3 bases. CDR3 nucleotide sequence: TGCGCCAGCAGCGAACAGCGGGAGGGGGAAGAGACCCAGTACTTC. This codes for CASSEQREGEETQYF. The entire variable domain, with the rest obtained from reference TRBV5-1 and TRBJ2-5, is as follows: KAGVTQTPRYLIKTRGQQVTLSCSPISGHRSVSWYQQTPGQGLQFLFEYFSETQRNKGNFPGRFSGRQFSNSRSEMNVSTLELGDSALYLCASSEQREGEETQYFGPGTRLLVL.

This chain connects TRBV7-8 to TRBJ1-6, with TRBD1 as a possible D gene (6 bases). This CDR3 has 15 amino acids. V was pared by 0 bases and J by 10 bases, with 13 bases between. Germline-derived CDR1 and CDR2 are SGHVS and FQNEAQ. The chain's CDR3 is CASSLAPQGRSPLHF. CDR3 nucleotides: TGTGCCAGCAGCTTAGCCCCTCAGGGGCGATCACCCCTCCACTTT.

In its sample, this clone was seen once. This chain links TRBV5-1 with TRBJ1-5, with unresolved D. This CDR3 has 13 residues. Germline V CDR1 and CDR2: SGHRS, YFSETQ. V shed 0 bases and J shed 7 bases, with 8 bases lying between them. The CDR3 spells CASSLGGTQPQHF. The CDR3 region has the DNA TGCGCCAGCAGCTTGGGTGGTACCCAGCCCCAGCATTTT.

V usage is TRBV5-1 and J usage is TRBJ2-6, with 8 bases lining up with TRBD1. This CDR3 contains 21 residues. Germline V gene sequence: CDR1 SGHRS, CDR2 YFSETQ. V was clipped by 3 bases and J by 0 bases; unmatched bases: 17. CDR3 loop: CASSWGTGSRGFPSGANVLTF. The CDR3 bases are TGCGCCAGCAGCTGGGGGACAGGCTCTCGGGGTTTTCCCTCTGGGGCCAACGTCCTGACTTTC.